This TCR beta chain was documented in a study of human versus mouse CDR3 diversity and MHC coevolution. Study-wide findings and caveats: Humans had the largest estimated TCR beta repertoire, about 1.6 million clonotypes.

Sequenced by immunoSEQ multiplex PCR; TCRdb stores in-frame clones only, minus some. The data show 86,000 or so clones, with around 95% seen just once and 1.3% held by the top ten. Points on this clone: The antigen is undetermined.

The germline gives CDR1 SGHVS, CDR2 FQNEAQ. The CDR3 consists of 16 residues. Trimming took 4 bases from V and 2 from J; bases not matched to a gene: 5. The clonotype originates from a person aged 25 to 69 in good health. The chain combines TRBV7-8 with TRBJ2-6; 7 bases align to TRBD1. Specimen: naive CD4+ T cells from blood. Subset defined: CD45RO-negative CD62L-positive naive CD4 T cells. CDR3 region: CASSSRGTAGANVLTF. CDR3 bases: TGTGCCAGCAGCTCGAGAGGGACAGCTGGGGCCAACGTCCTGACTTTC.